Following are 23 T cell receptor beta chains from one sample sequenced in a study of CD8 T cells in Susac syndrome (dated by TCRdb to 2018 to 2020). The library came from the immunoSEQ multiplex PCR assay. RNA was extracted using the RNeasy kit, and roughly 0.45 to 1 microgram was reverse transcribed with random hexamers. The public reads were reanalyzed by TCRdb: fastp trimming at Q25, MiXCR alignment, in-frame beta chains only. When rows share a CDR3 protein, they turn into one entry using the most common DNA and genes. Across this sample there are fewer than 150,000 distinct CDR3 sequences, with roughly 94% seen only once. Clones ranked in the top ten supply around 0.2% of the sample. The material sequenced was CD8+ T cells from PBMCs. The receptors originated from a human donor with Susac syndrome.

The chain combines TRBV27 with TRBJ2-7; 7 bases match TRBD2. Germline V gives CDR1 MNHEY, CDR2 SMNVEV (reference sequence). The junction had 8 bases not matched to a gene; V was cut back by 2 bases and J by 7 bases. CDR3 length equals 14 residues. CDR3 amino acids: CASSLPGTMREQYF. The CDR3 DNA reads TGTGCCAGCAGTTTACCCGGGACTATGAGGGAGCAGTACTTC.

The chain couples TRBV6-6 to TRBJ2-1, with 8 nucleotides matching TRBD1. Unmatched junction bases numbered 7, after V lost 5 bases and J lost 4 bases. Germline-derived CDR1 and CDR2 are MNHNY and SVGAGI (reference sequence). CDR3 size: 15 residues. CDR3 protein: CASSNPGQEYNEQFF. The CDR3 nucleotides are TGTGCCAGCAGTAATCCGGGACAGGAGTACAATGAGCAGTTCTTC.

This chain uses TRBV12-3 or TRBV12-4 with TRBJ2-1; D not certain. CDR3 length equals 17 residues. Between the trimmed V and J ends, which lost 6 bases and 4 bases, there was a span of 22 bases. The CDR3 loop is CASSPRRSPTEYNEQFF. In DNA, the CDR3 is TGTGCCAGCAGCCCCCGCAGGAGCCCCACCGAATACAATGAGCAGTTCTTC.

The V gene is TRBV12-3 or TRBV12-4, the J gene TRBJ2-3; D gene unclear. Trimming cost V 2 bases and J 0 bases, with 6 bases left between them. This CDR3 contains 14 residues. The CDR3: CASSLKASTDTQYF. Here the CDR3 DNA reads TGTGCCAGCAGTTTAAAGGCTAGCACAGATACGCAGTATTTT.

The chain recombines TRBV19 with TRBJ2-3, with 9 bases that match TRBD2. V trimming: 7 bases; J trimming: 6 bases; junction bases outside the gene matches: 5. Per germline, CDR1 LNHDA and CDR2 SQIVND (reference sequence). The CDR3 runs to 13 residues. The CDR3 region has the DNA TGTGCCAGTAACGCGGGAGGGCCGGATACGCAGTATTTT. Protein product: CASNAGGPDTQYF.

This chain joins TRBV7-3 and TRBJ2-7, with unresolved D. The V end was cut by 5 bases, the J end by 0 bases, with 14 bases between. The CDR3 runs 15 residues. Germline V gene data show CDR1 as SGHTA and CDR2 as FQGTGA. The CDR3 protein is CASSEAPSGSYEQYF. For the CDR3, the DNA is TGTGCCAGCAGCGAAGCCCCCTCCGGCTCCTACGAGCAGTACTTC.

The chain employs TRBV9 and TRBJ1-2; tentatively, D is TRBD1 (6 bases). The germline V and J ends were trimmed by 3 bases and 3 bases, with 21 bases remaining between them. The CDR3 consists of 17 residues. The germline gives CDR1 SGDLS, CDR2 YYNGEE. CDR3 DNA sequence: TGTGCCAGCAGCGGCCGGGACACTTACCACCCTGACTATGGCTACACCTTC. Translated, it gives CASSGRDTYHPDYGYTF.

The CDR3, as DNA: TGTGCCAGCAGCTCGGTTTACGGAGATACGCAGTATTTT. Residues: CASSSVYGDTQYF. The gene calls are TRBV7-9 and TRBJ2-3; the D is unclear. Deletions cut 4 bases from V and 5 bases from J, with 10 bases between. The CDR3 totals 13 residues. Germline assignment: CDR1 SEHNR and CDR2 FQNEAQ (reference sequence).

The V gene is TRBV9, the J gene TRBJ2-2; D is ambiguous. V was shortened by 0 bases and J by 6 bases, with 6 bases between the two germline ends. This CDR3 has 13 amino acids. Per the germline V gene, CDR1 is SGDLS and CDR2 is YYNGEE. As DNA, the CDR3 is TGTGCCAGCAGCGTAGTCACGTCCGGGGAGCTGTTTTTT. It translates to CASSVVTSGELFF.

This chain uses TRBV6-2 or TRBV6-3 with TRBJ2-7; D gene uncertain. The CDR3 extends over 15 amino acids. Germline V gene data show CDR1 as MNHEY and CDR2 as SVGEGT. V gave up 0 bases and J gave up 1 base, with 10 bases separating them. The CDR3 bases are TGTGCCAGCAGTTACTCGGTCACGGCGTCCTACGAGCAGTACTTC. This translates into CASSYSVTASYEQYF.

The chain is built from TRBV6-2 or TRBV6-3 and TRBJ2-5; 16 bases are a match to TRBD2. The V gene end was trimmed by 4 bases and the J gene end by 5 bases; junction bases not matched to a gene: 7. Per germline, CDR1 MNHEY and CDR2 SVGEGT. CDR3 length equals 17 residues. The CDR3 DNA reads TGTGCCAGCAGTTCCGGGACTAGCGGGAGGGCCCCGGAGACCCAGTACTTC. Translation: CASSSGTSGRAPETQYF.

The chain employs TRBV9 and TRBJ2-3; 9 bases align to TRBD1. Losses at the gene ends were 1 base for V and 2 bases for J; bases not matched to a gene: 5. The CDR3 sequence is 16 residues long. Germline values: CDR1 SGDLS, CDR2 YYNGEE. Here the CDR3 reads CASSVNRDRDTDTQYF. The CDR3 DNA reads as TGTGCCAGCAGCGTAAACCGGGACAGGGACACAGATACGCAGTATTTT.

The CDR3 spells CASNPEGPSYNEQFF. Here the CDR3 DNA reads TGTGCCAGCAACCCGGAGGGGCCGTCCTACAATGAGCAGTTCTTC. The chain recombines TRBV12-3 or TRBV12-4 with TRBJ2-1, with D possibly being TRBD2 (6 bases). The V and J ends lost 7 bases and 1 base respectively, with 14 bases between them. This CDR3 contains 15 residues.

The genes are TRBV20-1 and TRBJ1-1; D gene unclear. The CDR3 is made up of 11 amino acids. The germline CDR1 and CDR2 sequences are DFQATT and SNEGSKA (reference sequence). Trimming pared 1 base from V and 9 bases from J, leaving 9 bases between. In DNA form, the CDR3 reads TGCAGTGCTAGAGTCACCCCTAAAGCTTTCTTT. This sequence encodes CSARVTPKAFF.

V is TRBV12-3 or TRBV12-4 and J is TRBJ1-1; D is unclear. The length of the CDR3 is 14 residues. Trimming shortened V by 0 bases and J by 2 bases, and 7 bases separated the two germline ends. The CDR3 region is CASSLAFGNTEAFF. The CDR3 coding sequence is TGTGCCAGCAGTTTAGCTTTCGGAAACACTGAAGCTTTCTTT.

The V call is TRBV5-1, the J call TRBJ2-7; D unresolved. The CDR3 extends over 12 amino acids. V was clipped by 3 bases and J by 4 bases, with 8 bases between them. Germline V lookup: CDR1 SGHRS, CDR2 YFSETQ. The CDR3 sequence: CASSSDLYEQYF. The DNA for the CDR3 is TGCGCCAGCAGCTCCGATTTGTACGAGCAGTACTTC.

This clonotype was recorded only once. The V call is TRBV7-9, the J call TRBJ2-1, with a possible D match to TRBD2 (5 bases). V gave up 5 bases and J gave up 6 bases, with 11 bases separating them. Germline assignment: CDR1 SEHNR and CDR2 FQNEAQ (reference sequence). This CDR3 is 13 amino acids long. In DNA, the CDR3 is TGTGCCAGCAGCCCCGAGGCGGGCAATGAGCAGTTCTTC. Translated, it gives CASSPEAGNEQFF. Drawing the rest from reference TRBV7-9 and TRBJ2-1, the complete variable domain is DTGVSQNPRHKITKRGQNVTFRCDPISEHNRLYWYRQTLGQGPEFLTYFQNEAQLEKSRLLSDRFSAERPKGSFSTLEIQRTEQGDSAMYLCASSPEAGNEQFFGPGTRLTVL.

The rearrangement uses TRBV15 and TRBJ1-4; TRBD1 might be the D (5 bases). V lost 8 bases, J lost 10 bases, and 17 bases lay in between. The CDR3 has 13 residues. Germline CDR1 and CDR2: LNHNV and YYDKDF (reference sequence). CDR3 region: CATPWGDSGKLFF. The CDR3 DNA sequence: TGTGCCACCCCCTGGGGGGATAGTGGAAAACTGTTTTTT.

The chain combines TRBV3-1 with TRBJ2-7; a weak D match, TRBD2 (5 bases). CDR3 length: 14 amino acids. The germline gives CDR1 LGHDT, CDR2 YNNKEL (reference sequence). V lost 4 bases, J lost 3 bases, and 13 bases lay in between. CDR3 coding DNA: TGTGCCAGCAGCCCCCTAGCTGGAGACTACGAGCAGTACTTC. Translated, it gives CASSPLAGDYEQYF.

This clonotype was picked up one time. This sequence joins TRBV27 and TRBJ1-2, with a weak D call TRBD1 (6 bases). The length of the CDR3 is 12 residues. Germline assignment: CDR1 MNHEY and CDR2 SMNVEV (reference sequence). Between the trimmed V and J ends, which lost 3 bases and 6 bases, there was a span of 8 bases. The CDR3 nucleotides read TGTGCCAGCAGTTTCACAGGGCATGGCTACACCTTC. Translating it yields CASSFTGHGYTF.

This clonotype was found a few times. V is TRBV2 and J is TRBJ2-3, with TRBD2 matching 14 bases. Germline V gene data show CDR1 as SNHLY and CDR2 as FYNNEI. The J segment lost 2 bases and the V segment lost 5 bases, leaving 3 bases of the junction unmatched. CDR3 length equals 16 residues. As DNA, the CDR3 is TGTGCCAGCAGTCTGGGACTAGCGGGGGTCACAGATACGCAGTATTTT. Its translation: CASSLGLAGVTDTQYF. The variable domain in full, with the rest retrieved from reference TRBV2 and TRBJ2-3, is EPEVTQTPSHQVTQMGQEVILRCVPISNHLYFYWYRQILGQKVEFLVSFYNNEISEKSEIFDDQFSVERPDGSNFTLKIRSTKLEDSAMYFCASSLGLAGVTDTQYFGPGTRLTVL.

This sequence joins TRBV29-1 and TRBJ1-3, with D hard to call. Germline lookup yields CDR1 SQVTM and CDR2 ANQGSEA. This CDR3 is 11 amino acids long. Deletions cut 6 bases from V and 4 bases from J, with 7 bases between. CDR3 sequence: CSVPRGNTIYF. DNA of the CDR3: TGCAGCGTCCCTCGGGGAAACACCATATATTTT.

The gene calls are TRBV4-1 and TRBJ2-1; D remains unclear. This CDR3 is 14 amino acids long. Trimming removed 0 bases from V and 5 bases from J, with 8 bases in between. Germline-derived CDR1 and CDR2 are MGHRA and YSYEKL. This chain's CDR3 is CASSQDALHNEQFF. CDR3 coding DNA: TGCGCCAGCAGCCAAGACGCGCTCCACAATGAGCAGTTCTTC.